A single TCR beta chain is shown here with its context. As yet, its antigen is unknown. This specimen belongs to a study of cytomegalovirus exposure and HLA in healthy donors. Study conclusions and caveats: In a later analysis, TCR beta V- and J-gene trimming showed a link to a missense DCLRE1C variant. The authors judged a highly shared variant cluster likely a sequencing artifact.

This CDR3 is 10 amino acids long. The germline gives CDR1 SEHNR, CDR2 FQNEAQ (reference sequence). V lost 6 bases and J lost 5, with 4 bases in between. PCR amplification relied on 60 Vbeta primers (plus 13 Jbeta primers). Only in-frame clones appear in the TCRdb table, and some are missing; sequencing was by immunoSEQ multiplex PCR. Of approximately 220,000 clones in the sample, 76% are singletons; the top ten hold approximately 0.6%. The sequence derives from a man younger than 30 in good health and CMV-seronegative. The sample was PBMCs. This chain links TRBV7-9 with TRBJ1-2; D is unresolved. CDR3: CASSKYGYTF. The CDR3 DNA reads TGTGCCAGCAGTAAATATGGCTACACCTTC.